The entry that follows covers one T cell receptor (beta chain) sequence. The entry originates in a study of cytomegalovirus exposure and HLA in healthy donors. The CDR3 runs to 15 residues. With V trimmed by 6 bases and J by 1 base, 9 bases remained unmatched. Germline-derived CDR1 and CDR2 are SGHRS and YFSETQ. PCR was performed using 60 Vbeta and 13 Jbeta primers. Profiling relied on immunoSEQ multiplex PCR, and the TCRdb table lists in-frame clones only, not all of them. This sample yields approximately 90,000 clones, of which roughly three quarters are seen a single time; around 3.5% belongs to the top ten.

This receptor was obtained from a man aged 25 to 45 in good health and CMV-seronegative. Sequencing was carried out using PBMCs. The chain employs TRBV5-1 and TRBJ2-5; 7 nucleotides line up with TRBD2. CDR3 sequence reads: CASKVASGFQETQYF. In nucleotides, the CDR3 is TGCGCCAGCAAGGTGGCTAGCGGCTTCCAAGAGACCCAGTACTTC.